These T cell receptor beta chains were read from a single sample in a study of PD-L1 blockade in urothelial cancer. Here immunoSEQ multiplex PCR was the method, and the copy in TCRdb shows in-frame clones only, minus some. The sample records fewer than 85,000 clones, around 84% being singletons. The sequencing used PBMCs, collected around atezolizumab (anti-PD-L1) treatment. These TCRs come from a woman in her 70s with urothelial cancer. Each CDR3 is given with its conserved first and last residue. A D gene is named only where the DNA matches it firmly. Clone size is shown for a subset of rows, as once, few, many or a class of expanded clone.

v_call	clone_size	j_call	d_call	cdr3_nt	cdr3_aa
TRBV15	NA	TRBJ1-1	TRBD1	TGTGCCACGATAATGGGCAGGGGGAAGACTGAAGCTTTCTTT	CATIMGRGKTEAFF
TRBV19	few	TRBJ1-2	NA	TGTGCCACCAATGATGGGGGGTCGAACTATGGCTACACCTTC	CATNDGGSNYGYTF
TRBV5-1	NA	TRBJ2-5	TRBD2	TGCGCCAGCAGCAAACTAGCGGGAGGGCAACAAGAGACCCAGTACTTC	CASSKLAGGQQETQYF
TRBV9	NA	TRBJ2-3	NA	TGTGCCAGCAGCGTAGGGCGGAATCCAGATACGCAGTATTTT	CASSVGRNPDTQYF
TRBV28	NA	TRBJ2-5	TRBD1	TGTGCCAGCAGTTTAAATGTCTGGACAGGGGGCGTCGAGACCCAGTACTTC	CASSLNVWTGGVETQYF
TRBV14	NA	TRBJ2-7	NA	TGTGCCAGCAGCGACAGGTTGGGTCCGGTATACGAGCAGTACTTC	CASSDRLGPVYEQYF
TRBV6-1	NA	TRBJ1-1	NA	TGTGCCAGCAGTTCAGACTACACTGAAGCTTTCTTT	CASSSDYTEAFF
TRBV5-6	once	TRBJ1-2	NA	TGTGCCAGCACCCACGACGGGAAGGGCTATGGCTACACCTTC	CASTHDGKGYGYTF
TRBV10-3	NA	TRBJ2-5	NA	TGTGCCATCAGCGCCAGCCAGGGACAAGAGACCCAGTACTTC	CAISASQGQETQYF
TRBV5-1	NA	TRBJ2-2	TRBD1	TGCGCCAGCAGCTCCGACAGGGATACGAACACCGGGGAGCTGTTTTTT	CASSSDRDTNTGELFF
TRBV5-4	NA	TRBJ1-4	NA	TGTGCCAGCAGCTTGTTTGCAGGATTGAAAACTAATGAAAAACTGTTTTTT	CASSLFAGLKTNEKLFF
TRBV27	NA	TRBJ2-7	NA	TGTGCCAGCAGCATCACTAGCCTCAACGCCTACGAGCAGTACTTC	CASSITSLNAYEQYF
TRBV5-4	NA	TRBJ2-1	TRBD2	TGTGCCAGCAGCTTGGTTAGTAGCGGGGGCCCTTGGAATGAGCAGTTCTTC	CASSLVSSGGPWNEQFF
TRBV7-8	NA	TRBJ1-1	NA	TGTGCCAGCAGCTTAGACAGGATCAACACTGAAGCTTTCTTT	CASSLDRINTEAFF